This entry lists 3 T cell receptor beta chains sequenced from one sample in a study of blood T cell repertoires in COVID-19. Profiling relied on immunoSEQ multiplex PCR, and the TCRdb table lists in-frame clones only, not all of them. The sample consists of 200,000 to 300,000 clones, around 90% of them appearing once. Input material: peripheral blood. The receptors originated from a man aged 55 to 70 who had recovered from COVID-19.

This clone was seen a few times. The V call is TRBV5-6, the J call TRBJ1-2; TRBD1 aligns across 9 bases. The CDR3 is made up of 15 amino acids. Germline CDR1 reads SGHDT; CDR2 reads YYEEEE. With 4 bases clipped from V and 2 bases from J, the junction kept 6 bases outside the gene matches. The CDR3 DNA reads TGTGCCAGCAGCACCGGACAGGGGTTGAACTATGGCTACACCTTC. Amino acids: CASSTGQGLNYGYTF.

J is TRBJ1-6 and V is TRBV5-1; 8 positions agree with TRBD1. V dropped 5 bases and J dropped 7; count of bases not matched to a gene: 23. Germline V gives CDR1 SGHRS, CDR2 YFSETQ. CDR3 length equals 20 residues. The CDR3 loop reads CASSNRLGTGREEDNSPLHF. DNA of the CDR3: TGCGCCAGCAGTAACCGCCTCGGGACAGGACGAGAAGAAGACAATTCACCCCTCCACTTT. Together with reference TRBV5-1 and TRBJ1-6, the CDR3 gives the full variable domain: KAGVTQTPRYLIKTRGQQVTLSCSPISGHRSVSWYQQTPGQGLQFLFEYFSETQRNKGNFPGRFSGRQFSNSRSEMNVSTLELGDSALYLCASSNRLGTGREEDNSPLHFGNGTRLTVT.

J is TRBJ1-2 and V is TRBV9, with 7 bases aligning to TRBD1. The germline V gene has CDR1 SGDLS and CDR2 YYNGEE. The CDR3 contains 15 residues. After removal of 5 bases from V and 0 bases from J, the junction contained 7 bases not matched to a gene. The CDR3 spells CASRGQAQANYGYTF. CDR3 nucleotides: TGTGCCAGCAGAGGACAGGCCCAAGCTAACTATGGCTACACCTTC.